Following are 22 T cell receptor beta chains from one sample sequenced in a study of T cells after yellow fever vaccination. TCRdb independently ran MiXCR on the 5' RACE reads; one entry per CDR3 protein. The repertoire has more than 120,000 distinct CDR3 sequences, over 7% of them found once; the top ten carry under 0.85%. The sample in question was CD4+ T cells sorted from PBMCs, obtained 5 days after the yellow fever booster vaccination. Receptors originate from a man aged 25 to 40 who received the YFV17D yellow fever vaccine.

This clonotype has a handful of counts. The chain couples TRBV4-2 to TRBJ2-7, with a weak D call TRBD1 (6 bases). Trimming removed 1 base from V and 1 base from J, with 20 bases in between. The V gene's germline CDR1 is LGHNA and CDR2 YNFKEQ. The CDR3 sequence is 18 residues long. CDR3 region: CASSQAWGRSGDSYEQYF. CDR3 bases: TGTGCCAGCAGCCAAGCCTGGGGGCGGTCAGGGGATTCCTACGAGCAGTACTTC.

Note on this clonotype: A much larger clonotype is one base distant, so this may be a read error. The DNA for the CDR3 is TGTGCCAGCAAATTAGGGCTATCGGATACGCAGTATTTT. Its protein is CASKLGLSDTQYF. The gene calls are TRBV6-6 and TRBJ2-3; no clear D. Germline V lookup: CDR1 MNHNY, CDR2 SVGAGI (reference sequence). CDR3 size: 13 residues. V lost 7 bases and J lost 6, with 14 bases in between.

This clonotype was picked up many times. CDR3 region: CASRAAGTSPIWGAKNIQYF. The CDR3 bases are TGCGCCAGCAGAGCCGCCGGGACTAGTCCCATTTGGGGGGCCAAAAACATTCAGTACTTC. The chain employs TRBV10-2 and TRBJ2-4; the match to TRBD2 covers 8 bases. The junction had 20 bases not matched to a gene; V was cut back by 6 bases and J by 1 base. Germline V gene lookup returns CDR1 WSHSY and CDR2 SAAADI. This CDR3 comprises 20 residues.

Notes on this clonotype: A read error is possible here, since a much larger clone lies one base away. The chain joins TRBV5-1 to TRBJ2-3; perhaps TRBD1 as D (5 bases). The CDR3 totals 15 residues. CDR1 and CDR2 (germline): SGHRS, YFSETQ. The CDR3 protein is CASILQGRSTDTQYF. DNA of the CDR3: TGCGCCAGCATCTTGCAGGGCCGGAGCACAGATACGCAGTATTTT.

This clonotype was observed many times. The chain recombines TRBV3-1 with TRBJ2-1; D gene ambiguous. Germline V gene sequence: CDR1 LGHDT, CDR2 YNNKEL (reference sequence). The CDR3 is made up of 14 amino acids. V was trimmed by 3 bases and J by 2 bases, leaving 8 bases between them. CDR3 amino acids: CASSQRGTYNEQFF. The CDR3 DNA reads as TGTGCCAGCAGCCAGCGAGGAACCTACAATGAGCAGTTCTTC.

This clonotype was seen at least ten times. The CDR3, as DNA: TGCAGTGCTAGAGATGGGGTCACTGAAGCTTTCTTT. Its translation is CSARDGVTEAFF. The V call is TRBV20-1, the J call TRBJ1-1; D unresolved. The CDR3 extends over 12 amino acids. Per germline, CDR1 DFQATT and CDR2 SNEGSKA (reference sequence). The V end lost 0 bases, the J end lost 4 bases, and 6 bases lay between the germline ends.

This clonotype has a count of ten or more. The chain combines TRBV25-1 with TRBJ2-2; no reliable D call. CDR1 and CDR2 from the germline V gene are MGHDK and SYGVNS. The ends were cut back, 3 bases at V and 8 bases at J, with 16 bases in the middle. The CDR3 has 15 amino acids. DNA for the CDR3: TGTGCCAGCAGTGAGCTGGTCACCCCTGGGGGGGAGCTGTTTTTT. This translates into CASSELVTPGGELFF.

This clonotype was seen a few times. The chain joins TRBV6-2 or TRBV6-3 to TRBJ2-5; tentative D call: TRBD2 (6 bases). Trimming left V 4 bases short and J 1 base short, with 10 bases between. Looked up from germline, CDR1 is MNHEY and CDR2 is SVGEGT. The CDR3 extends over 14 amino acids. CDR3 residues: CASSWTTLQETQYF. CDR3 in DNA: TGTGCCAGCAGTTGGACTACCCTCCAAGAGACCCAGTACTTC.

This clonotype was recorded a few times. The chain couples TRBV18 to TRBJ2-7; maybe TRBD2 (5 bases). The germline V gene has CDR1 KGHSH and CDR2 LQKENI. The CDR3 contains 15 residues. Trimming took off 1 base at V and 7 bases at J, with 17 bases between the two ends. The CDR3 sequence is CASSPRVNGKGEQYF. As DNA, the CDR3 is TGTGCCAGCTCACCACGGGTCAACGGGAAAGGGGAGCAGTACTTC.

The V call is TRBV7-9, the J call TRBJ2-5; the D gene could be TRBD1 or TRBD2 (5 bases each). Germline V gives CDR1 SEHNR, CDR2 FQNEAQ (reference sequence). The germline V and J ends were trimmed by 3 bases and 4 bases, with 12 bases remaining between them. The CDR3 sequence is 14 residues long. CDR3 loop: CASSLAGSLETQYF. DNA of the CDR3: TGTGCCAGCAGCTTGGCAGGGAGTCTAGAGACCCAGTACTTC.

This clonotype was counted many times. The CDR3 sequence: CASSFLVGGFTYNEQFF. The CDR3, as DNA: TGTGCCAGCAGTTTTCTTGTCGGGGGTTTTACCTACAATGAGCAGTTCTTC. V usage is TRBV12-3 or TRBV12-4 and J usage is TRBJ2-1; the D gene is possibly TRBD2 (6 bases). The CDR3 has 17 residues. V was shortened by 3 bases and J by 2 bases, with 17 bases between the two germline ends.

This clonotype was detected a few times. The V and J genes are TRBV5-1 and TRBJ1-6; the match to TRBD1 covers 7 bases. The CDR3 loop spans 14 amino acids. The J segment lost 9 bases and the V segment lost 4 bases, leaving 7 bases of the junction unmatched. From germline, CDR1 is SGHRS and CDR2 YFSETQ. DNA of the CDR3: TGCGCCAGCAGCGCCGCGGACAGGTCTTCACCCCTCCACTTT. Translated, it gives CASSAADRSSPLHF.

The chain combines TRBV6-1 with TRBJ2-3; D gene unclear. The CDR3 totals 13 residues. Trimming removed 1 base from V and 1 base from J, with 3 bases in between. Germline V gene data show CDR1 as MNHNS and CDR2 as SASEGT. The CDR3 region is CASSEVGTDTQYF. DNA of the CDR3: TGTGCCAGCAGTGAAGTTGGCACAGATACGCAGTATTTT.

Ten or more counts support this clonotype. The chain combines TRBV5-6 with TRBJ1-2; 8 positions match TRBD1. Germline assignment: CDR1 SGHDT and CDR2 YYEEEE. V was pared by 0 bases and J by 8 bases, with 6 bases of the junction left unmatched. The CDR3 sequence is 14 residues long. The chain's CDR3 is CASSLAQGAGGYTF. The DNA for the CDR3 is TGTGCCAGCAGCTTGGCCCAGGGGGCAGGCGGCTACACCTTC. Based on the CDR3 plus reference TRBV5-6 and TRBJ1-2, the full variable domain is DAGVTQSPTHLIKTRGQQVTLRCSPKSGHDTVSWYQQALGQGPQFIFQYYEEEERQRGNFPDRFSGHQFPNYSSELNVNALLLGDSALYLCASSLAQGAGGYTFGSGTRLTVV.

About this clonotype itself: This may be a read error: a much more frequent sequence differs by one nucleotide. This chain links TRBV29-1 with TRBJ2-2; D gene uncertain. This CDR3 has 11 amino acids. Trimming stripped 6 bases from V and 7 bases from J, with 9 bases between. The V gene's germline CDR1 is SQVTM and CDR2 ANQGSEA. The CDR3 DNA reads TGCAGCGTGGCGAGGAACGGGGAGCTGTTTTTT. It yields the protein CSVARNGELFF.

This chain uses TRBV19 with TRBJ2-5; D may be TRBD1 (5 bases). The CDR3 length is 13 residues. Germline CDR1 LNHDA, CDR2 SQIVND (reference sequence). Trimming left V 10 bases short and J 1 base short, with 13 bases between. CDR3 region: CATSRQSQETQYF. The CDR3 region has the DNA TGTGCCACCAGCCGACAGAGCCAAGAGACCCAGTACTTC.

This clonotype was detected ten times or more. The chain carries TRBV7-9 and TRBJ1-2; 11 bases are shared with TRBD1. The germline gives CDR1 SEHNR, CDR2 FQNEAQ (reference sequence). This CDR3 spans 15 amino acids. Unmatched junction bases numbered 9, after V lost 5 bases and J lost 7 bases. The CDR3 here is CASSPDGQGAGGYTF. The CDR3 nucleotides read TGTGCCAGCAGCCCCGACGGACAGGGGGCCGGTGGCTACACCTTC.

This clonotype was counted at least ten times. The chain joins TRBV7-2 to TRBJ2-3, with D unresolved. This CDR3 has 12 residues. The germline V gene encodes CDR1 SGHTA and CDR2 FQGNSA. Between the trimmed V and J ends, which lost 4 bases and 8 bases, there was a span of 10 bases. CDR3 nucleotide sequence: TGTGCCAGCAGCTCCCCCCATGGTACGCAGTATTTT. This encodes CASSSPHGTQYF.

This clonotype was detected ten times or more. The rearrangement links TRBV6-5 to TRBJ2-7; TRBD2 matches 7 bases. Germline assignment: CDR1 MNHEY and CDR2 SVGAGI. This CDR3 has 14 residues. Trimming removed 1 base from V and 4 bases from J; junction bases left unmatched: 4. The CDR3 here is CASSYFASGYEQYF. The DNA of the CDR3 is TGTGCCAGCAGTTACTTTGCTAGCGGATACGAGCAGTACTTC.

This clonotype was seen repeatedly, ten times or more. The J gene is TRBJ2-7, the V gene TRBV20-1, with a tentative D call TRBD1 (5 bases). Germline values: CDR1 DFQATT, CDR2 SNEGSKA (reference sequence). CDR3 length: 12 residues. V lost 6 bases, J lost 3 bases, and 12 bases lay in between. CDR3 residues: CSAPDSYYEQYF. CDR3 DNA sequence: TGCAGTGCACCTGACAGTTACTACGAGCAGTACTTC.

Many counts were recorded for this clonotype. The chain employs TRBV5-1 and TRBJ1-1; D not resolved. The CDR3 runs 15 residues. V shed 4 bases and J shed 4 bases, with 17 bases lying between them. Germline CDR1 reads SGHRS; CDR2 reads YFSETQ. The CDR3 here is CASSLEPTLTTEAFF. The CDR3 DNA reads TGCGCCAGCAGCCTCGAACCTACCCTGACCACTGAAGCTTTCTTT. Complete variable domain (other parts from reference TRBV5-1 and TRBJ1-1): KAGVTQTPRYLIKTRGQQVTLSCSPISGHRSVSWYQQTPGQGLQFLFEYFSETQRNKGNFPGRFSGRQFSNSRSEMNVSTLELGDSALYLCASSLEPTLTTEAFFGQGTRLTVV.

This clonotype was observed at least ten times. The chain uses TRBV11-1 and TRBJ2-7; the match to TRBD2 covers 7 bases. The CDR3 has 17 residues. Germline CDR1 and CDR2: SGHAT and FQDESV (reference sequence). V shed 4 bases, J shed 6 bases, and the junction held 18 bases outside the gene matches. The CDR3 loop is CASSSRGSGISNREQYF. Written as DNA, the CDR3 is TGTGCCAGCAGCTCGAGGGGAAGCGGGATAAGTAATCGCGAGCAGTACTTC. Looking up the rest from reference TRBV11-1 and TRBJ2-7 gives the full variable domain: EAEVAQSPRYKITEKSQAVAFWCDPISGHATLYWYRQILGQGPELLVQFQDESVVDDSQLPKDRFSAERLKGVDSTLKIQPAELGDSAMYLCASSSRGSGISNREQYFGPGTRLTVT.